The clone carrying this TCR beta chain was seen a few times. Its antigen is unknown. This sample stems from a study of cytomegalovirus exposure and HLA in healthy donors. Study-level points and caveats: Reports indicated that the classifier achieved high specificity and sensitivity in diagnosing cytomegalovirus status. Most CMV-associated TCR beta chains appeared HLA-restricted in a later analysis.

It was with 60 Vbeta and 13 Jbeta primers that the PCR ran. Produced via immunoSEQ multiplex PCR; TCRdb's table is partial and in-frame only. Among about 150,000 clones listed, 84% were seen once. J lost 7 bases, V lost 5 bases, and 5 bases had no gene match. Germline assignment: CDR1 MNHNS and CDR2 SASEGT. This CDR3 has 14 residues. The sequence was obtained from a man in his fifties in good health and CMV-seropositive. The sample consisted of PBMCs. The chain couples TRBV6-1 to TRBJ2-2; 9 nucleotides line up with TRBD1. As DNA, the CDR3 is TGTGCCAGCAGTACCCGGACAGGGGTCGGGGAGCTGTTTTTT. It specifies CASSTRTGVGELFF.